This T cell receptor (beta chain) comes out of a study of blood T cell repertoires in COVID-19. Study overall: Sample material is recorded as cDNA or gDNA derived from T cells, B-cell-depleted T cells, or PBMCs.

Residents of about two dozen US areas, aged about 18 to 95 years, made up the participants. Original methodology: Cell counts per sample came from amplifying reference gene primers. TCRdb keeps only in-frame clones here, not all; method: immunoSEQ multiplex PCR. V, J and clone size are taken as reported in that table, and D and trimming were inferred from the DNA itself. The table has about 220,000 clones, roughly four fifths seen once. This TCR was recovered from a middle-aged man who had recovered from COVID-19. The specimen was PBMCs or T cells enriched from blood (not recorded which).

CDR3 nucleotide sequence: TGCGCCAGCAGCCCAACAGGGGGCTCCGATGAGCAGTTCTTC. The encoded protein is CASSPTGGSDEQFF. This sequence joins TRBV5-1 and TRBJ2-1; 9 bases are shared with TRBD1. Trimming removed 4 bases from V and 8 bases from J; junction bases left unmatched: 7. This CDR3 is built from 14 residues. Germline V gene sequence: CDR1 SGHRS, CDR2 YFSETQ.